The 18 T cell receptor beta chains below all came from one sample that was sequenced in a study of Tregs in tolerant kidney transplant recipients. Recipients received nonmyeloablative bone marrow transplants from related graft donors, with transient mixed chimerism. Sequenced by immunoSEQ multiplex PCR; TCRdb stores in-frame clones only, minus some. Of 75,000 to 100,000 clones detected, roughly 93% appear once; the ten largest clones hold 1.6%. Source: CD4+ T cells from blood (PBMCs), taken 12 months after the transplant. These receptors were taken from a human patient who received a combined kidney and bone marrow transplant. Some T cells may possibly be graft donor cells.

This clone was recorded only once. V gene TRBV7-2 combines with J gene TRBJ1-3; D is uncertain. Trimming took off 5 bases at V and 1 base at J, with 12 bases between the two ends. Germline assignment: CDR1 SGHTA and CDR2 FQGNSA. This CDR3 is built from 15 residues. CDR3 nucleotide sequence: TGTGCCAGCAGCCCGGTCGGGGTTTCTGGAAACACCATATATTTT. It is translated as CASSPVGVSGNTIYF.

J is TRBJ1-2 and V is TRBV18; D remains unclear. The CDR3 loop spans 12 amino acids. CDR1 is KGHSH, CDR2 LQKENI, per germline. The ends were cut back, 2 bases at V and 5 bases at J, with 6 bases in the middle. CDR3 nucleotide sequence: TGTGCCAGCTCACCAACTAGTTATGGCTACACCTTC. This gives the protein CASSPTSYGYTF.

The chain has TRBV10-3 and TRBJ2-2, with 9 bases that match TRBD1. Germline-derived CDR1 and CDR2 are ENHRY and SYGVKD. There are 16 residues in the CDR3. Trimming at V came to 4 bases and at J to 5 bases, leaving 8 bases not matched to a gene. CDR3 nucleotide sequence: TGTGCCATCAGTGGAGGGACAGGGAGTCGAACCGGGGAGCTGTTTTTT. It yields the protein CAISGGTGSRTGELFF.

This clone was found a few times. The gene calls are TRBV18 and TRBJ1-6, with D perhaps matching TRBD1 (5 bases). Germline CDR1 is KGHSH and CDR2 is LQKENI. With 3 bases removed from V and 10 bases from J, the gap between germline ends came to 13 bases. The CDR3 loop spans 14 amino acids. The CDR3 DNA sequence: TGTGCCAGCTCACCGGAGGGCCAGGGATCACCCCTCCACTTT. Amino acid sequence: CASSPEGQGSPLHF.

A remark on this clone: At the DNA level, this CDR3 is encoded by other sequences in the same sample as well. This chain connects TRBV5-1 to TRBJ1-6; 7 positions agree with TRBD1. There are 14 residues in the CDR3. Losses at the gene ends were 3 bases for V and 4 bases for J; bases not matched to a gene: 1. The germline CDR1 and CDR2 sequences are SGHRS and YFSETQ. CDR3: CASSWDSYNSPLHF. The DNA for the CDR3 is TGCGCCAGCAGCTGGGACAGTTATAATTCACCCCTCCACTTT.

V gene TRBV9 combines with J gene TRBJ2-2; TRBD2 might be the D (7 bases). This CDR3 comprises 17 residues. Per the germline V gene, CDR1 is SGDLS and CDR2 is YYNGEE. The ends were cut back, 0 bases at V and 4 bases at J, with 16 bases in the middle. CDR3 residues: CASSVAPRGGITGELFF. CDR3 nucleotides: TGTGCCAGCAGCGTAGCCCCGAGGGGGGGTATCACCGGGGAGCTGTTTTTT.

This chain joins TRBV7-9 and TRBJ2-7; tentative D call: TRBD2 (5 bases). CDR3 length: 12 residues. The V gene lost 8 bases and the J gene lost 3 bases, with 11 bases spanning the gap. Per germline, CDR1 SEHNR and CDR2 FQNEAQ (reference sequence). This CDR3 is CASSYGDYEQYF. The CDR3 nucleotides read TGTGCCAGCTCCTACGGGGACTACGAGCAGTACTTC.

The rearrangement joins TRBV7-3 to TRBJ2-1, with TRBD2 matching 7 bases. The CDR3 is 16 amino acids. V shed 0 bases and J 6 bases; nucleotides not matched to a gene: 8. The germline CDR1 and CDR2 sequences are SGHTA and FQGTGA. The CDR3 spells CASSLTGRGSLNEQFF. The CDR3 bases are TGTGCCAGCAGCTTAACGGGGCGCGGGAGTCTCAATGAGCAGTTCTTC. The full variable domain, in which reference TRBV7-3 and TRBJ2-1 provide the parts outside the CDR3, is GAGVSQTPSNKVTEKGKYVELRCDPISGHTALYWYRQSLGQGPEFLIYFQGTGAADDSGLPNDRFFAVRPEGSVSTLKIQRTERGDSAVYLCASSLTGRGSLNEQFFGPGTRLTVL.

This clone was recorded only once. The chain is built from TRBV7-3 and TRBJ2-3, with 11 bases that match TRBD2. After removal of 5 bases from V and 6 bases from J, the junction contained 10 bases not matched to a gene. Germline assignment: CDR1 SGHTA and CDR2 FQGTGA. CDR3 length: 16 amino acids. The CDR3 reads CASSRQGTSGGDTQYF. In nucleotides, the CDR3 is TGTGCCAGCAGCCGGCAGGGGACTAGCGGAGGTGATACGCAGTATTTT.

The chain has TRBV28 and TRBJ2-5; 8 positions match TRBD1. The CDR3 has 17 amino acids. The J segment lost 4 bases and the V segment lost 1 base, leaving 11 bases of the junction unmatched. CDR1 is MDHEN and CDR2 is SYDVKM in the germline V gene. The CDR3: CASSLLLRQGARETQYF. As DNA, the CDR3 is TGTGCCAGCAGTTTATTATTGCGGCAGGGGGCTCGAGAGACCCAGTACTTC.

The V gene is TRBV14, the J gene TRBJ2-3, with 13 positions matching TRBD2. The CDR3 has 20 residues. J was trimmed by 0 bases and V by 4 bases; bases with no gene match: 13. Per the germline V gene, CDR1 is SGHDN and CDR2 is FVKESK. DNA for the CDR3: TGTGCCAGCAGCCGGACCCGGGGACTAGCGGGACCCCTTAGCACAGATACGCAGTATTTT. It translates to CASSRTRGLAGPLSTDTQYF.

The rearrangement joins TRBV6-6 to TRBJ1-5; tentative D call: TRBD1 (5 bases). The germline V and J ends were trimmed by 6 bases and 8 bases, with 11 bases remaining between them. The CDR3 spans 12 residues. CDR1 is MNHNY, CDR2 SVGAGI, per germline (reference sequence). CDR3 coding DNA: TGTGCCAGCAGATTGGGGGGAGAGCCCCAGCATTTT. Translation gives CASRLGGEPQHF.

The chain recombines TRBV4-3 with TRBJ2-5; TRBD2 agrees at 8 bases. The CDR3 loop spans 17 amino acids. The trim removed 4 bases at V and 1 base at J, leaving 11 bases unmatched. Per the germline V gene, CDR1 is LGHNA and CDR2 is YSLEER. The CDR3 region is CASSRSARTSFQETQYF. CDR3 nucleotides: TGCGCCAGCAGCCGCTCGGCCCGGACTAGCTTCCAAGAGACCCAGTACTTC.

The chain employs TRBV19 and TRBJ2-1; TRBD2 agrees at 16 bases. This CDR3 has 16 residues. The V gene end was trimmed by 8 bases and the J gene end by 12 bases; junction bases not matched to a gene: 13. Germline lookup yields CDR1 LNHDA and CDR2 SQIVND (reference sequence). The CDR3 protein is CASPAPGLAGGGWQFF. CDR3 DNA sequence: TGTGCCAGTCCCGCGCCGGGACTAGCGGGAGGGGGATGGCAGTTCTTC.

The rearrangement links TRBV6-4 to TRBJ2-7; 12 nucleotides match TRBD2. From germline, CDR1 is MRHNA and CDR2 SNTAGT. The CDR3 is made up of 17 amino acids. V was clipped by 5 bases and J by 2 bases; unmatched bases: 10. The CDR3 reads CASSTPGLAGRPYEQYF. The CDR3 DNA reads TGTGCCAGCAGTACACCGGGACTAGCGGGTAGACCCTACGAGCAGTACTTC.

The chain recombines TRBV29-1 with TRBJ1-1; TRBD1 might be the D (5 bases). CDR3 length: 13 amino acids. Trimming shortened V by 5 bases and J by 1 base, and 11 bases separated the two germline ends. Germline values: CDR1 SQVTM, CDR2 ANQGSEA. The CDR3 is CSVWGLRNTEAFF. The CDR3 DNA reads as TGCAGCGTTTGGGGACTACGGAACACTGAAGCTTTCTTT.

Points on this clone: This CDR3 is also generated by other DNA sequences in the sample. The gene calls are TRBV28 and TRBJ1-6; TRBD1 might be the D (6 bases). V was cut by 5 bases and J by 2 bases, with 10 bases left in between. Germline assignment: CDR1 MDHEN and CDR2 SYDVKM. The CDR3 covers 15 residues. CDR3 in amino acids: CASSRTGPYNSPLHF. In nucleotides, the CDR3 is TGTGCCAGCAGTCGAACAGGGCCCTATAATTCACCCCTCCACTTT.

V is TRBV5-1 and J is TRBJ1-2, with TRBD1 identical over 7 bases. CDR3 length equals 15 residues. Germline V gene data show CDR1 as SGHRS and CDR2 as YFSETQ. Unmatched junction bases numbered 5, after V lost 0 bases and J lost 3 bases. This CDR3 reads CASSLAGQLYYGYTF. The CDR3 nucleotides read TGCGCCAGCAGCTTGGCGGGACAGCTATACTATGGCTACACCTTC.